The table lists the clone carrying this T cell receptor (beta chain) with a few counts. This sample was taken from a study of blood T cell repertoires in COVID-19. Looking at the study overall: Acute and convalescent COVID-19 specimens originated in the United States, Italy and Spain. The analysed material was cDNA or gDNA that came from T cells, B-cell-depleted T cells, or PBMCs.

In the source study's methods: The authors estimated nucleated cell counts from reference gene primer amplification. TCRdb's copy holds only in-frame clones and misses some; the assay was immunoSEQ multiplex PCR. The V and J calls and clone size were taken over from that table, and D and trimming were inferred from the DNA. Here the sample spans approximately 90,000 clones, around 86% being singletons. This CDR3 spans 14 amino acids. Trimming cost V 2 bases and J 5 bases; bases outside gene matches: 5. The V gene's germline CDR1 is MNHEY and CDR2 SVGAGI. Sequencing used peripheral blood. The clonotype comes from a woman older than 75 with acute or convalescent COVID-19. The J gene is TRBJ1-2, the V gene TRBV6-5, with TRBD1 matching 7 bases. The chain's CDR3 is CASSYREQGYGYTF. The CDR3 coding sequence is TGTGCCAGCAGTTACCGGGAACAGGGGTATGGCTACACCTTC.